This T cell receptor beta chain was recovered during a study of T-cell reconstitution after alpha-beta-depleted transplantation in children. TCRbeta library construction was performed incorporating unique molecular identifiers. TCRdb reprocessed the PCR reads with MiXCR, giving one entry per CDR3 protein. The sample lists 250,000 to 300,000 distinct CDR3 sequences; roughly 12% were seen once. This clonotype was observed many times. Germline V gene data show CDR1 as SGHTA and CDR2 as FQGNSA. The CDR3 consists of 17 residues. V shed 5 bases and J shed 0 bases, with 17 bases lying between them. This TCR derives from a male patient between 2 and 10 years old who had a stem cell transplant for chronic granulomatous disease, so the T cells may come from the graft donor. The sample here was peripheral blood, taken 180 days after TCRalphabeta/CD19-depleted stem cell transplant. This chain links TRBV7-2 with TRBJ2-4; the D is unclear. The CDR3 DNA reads TGTGCCAGCAGCCCTAAGCCGAGAAGGGAAGCCAAAAACATTCAGTACTTC. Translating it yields CASSPKPRREAKNIQYF.